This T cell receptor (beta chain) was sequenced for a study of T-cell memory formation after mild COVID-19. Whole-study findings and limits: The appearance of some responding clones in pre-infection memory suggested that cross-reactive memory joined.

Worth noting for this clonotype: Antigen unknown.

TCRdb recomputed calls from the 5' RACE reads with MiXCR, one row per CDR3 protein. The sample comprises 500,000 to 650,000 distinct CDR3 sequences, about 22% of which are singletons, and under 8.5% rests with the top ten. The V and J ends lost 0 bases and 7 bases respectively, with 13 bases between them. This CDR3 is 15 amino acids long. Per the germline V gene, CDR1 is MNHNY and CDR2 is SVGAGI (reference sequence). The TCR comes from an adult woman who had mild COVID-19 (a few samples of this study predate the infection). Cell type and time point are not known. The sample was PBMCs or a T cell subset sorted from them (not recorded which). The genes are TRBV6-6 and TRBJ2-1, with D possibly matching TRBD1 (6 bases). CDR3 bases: TGTGCCAGCAGTTACTCTCCCGGACAGCGTAATGAGCAGTTCTTC. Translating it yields CASSYSPGQRNEQFF.